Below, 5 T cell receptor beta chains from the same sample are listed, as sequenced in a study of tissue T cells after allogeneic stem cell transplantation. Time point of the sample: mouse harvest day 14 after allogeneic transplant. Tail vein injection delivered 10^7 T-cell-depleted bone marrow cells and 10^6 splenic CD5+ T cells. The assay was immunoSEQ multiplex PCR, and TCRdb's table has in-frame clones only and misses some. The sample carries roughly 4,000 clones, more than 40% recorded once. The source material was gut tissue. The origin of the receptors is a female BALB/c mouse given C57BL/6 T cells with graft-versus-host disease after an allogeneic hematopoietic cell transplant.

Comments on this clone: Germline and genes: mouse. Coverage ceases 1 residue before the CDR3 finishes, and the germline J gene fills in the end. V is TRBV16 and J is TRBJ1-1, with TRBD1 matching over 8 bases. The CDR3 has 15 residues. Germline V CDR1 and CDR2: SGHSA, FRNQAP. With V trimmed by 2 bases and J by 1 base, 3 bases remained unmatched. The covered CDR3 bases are TGTGCAAGCAGCTTACCCGGGACAGGGAACACAGAAGTCTTC. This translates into CASSLPGTGNTEVF. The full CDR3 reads CASSLPGTGNTEVFF. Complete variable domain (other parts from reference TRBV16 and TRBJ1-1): NAGVIQTPRHKVTGKGQEATLWCEPISGHSAVFWYRQTIVQGLEFLTYFRNQAPIDDSGMPKERFSAQMPNQSHSTLKIQSTQPQDSAVYLCASSLPGTGNTEVFFGKGTRLTVV.

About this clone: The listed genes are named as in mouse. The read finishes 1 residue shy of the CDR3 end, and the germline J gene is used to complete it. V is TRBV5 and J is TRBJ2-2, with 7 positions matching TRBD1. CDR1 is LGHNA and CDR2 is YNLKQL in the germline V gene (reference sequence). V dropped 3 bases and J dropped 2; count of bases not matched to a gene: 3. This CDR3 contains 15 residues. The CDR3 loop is CASSQGQRNTGQLYF. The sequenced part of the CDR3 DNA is TGTGCCAGCAGCCAGGGACAGCGGAACACCGGGCAGCTCTAC.

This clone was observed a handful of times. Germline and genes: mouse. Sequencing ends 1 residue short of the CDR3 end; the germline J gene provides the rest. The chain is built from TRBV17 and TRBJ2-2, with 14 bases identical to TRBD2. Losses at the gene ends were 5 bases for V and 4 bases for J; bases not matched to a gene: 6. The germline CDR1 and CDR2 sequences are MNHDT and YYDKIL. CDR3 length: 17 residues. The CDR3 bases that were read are TGTGCTAGCAGTTCCGGGACTGGGGGGGCGCTCACCGGGCAGCTCTAC. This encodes CASSSGTGGALTGQLY. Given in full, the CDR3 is CASSSGTGGALTGQLYF.

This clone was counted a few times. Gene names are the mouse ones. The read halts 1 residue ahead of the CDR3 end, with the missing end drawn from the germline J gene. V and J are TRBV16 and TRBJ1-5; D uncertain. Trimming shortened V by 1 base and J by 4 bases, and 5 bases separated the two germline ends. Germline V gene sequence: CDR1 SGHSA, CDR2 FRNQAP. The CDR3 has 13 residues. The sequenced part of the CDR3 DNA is TGTGCAAGCAGCTTAGTCAGAAACCAGGCTCCGCTT. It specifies CASSLVRNQAPL. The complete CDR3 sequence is CASSLVRNQAPLF.

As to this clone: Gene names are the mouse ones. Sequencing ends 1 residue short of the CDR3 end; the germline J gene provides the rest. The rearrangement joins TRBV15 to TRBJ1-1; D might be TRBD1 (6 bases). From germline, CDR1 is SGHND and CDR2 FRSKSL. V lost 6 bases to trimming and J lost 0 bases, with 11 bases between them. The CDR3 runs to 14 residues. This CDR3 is CASRAGTTNTEVFF. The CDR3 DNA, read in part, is TGTGCCAGCAGGGCCGGGACAACAAACACAGAAGTCTTC.